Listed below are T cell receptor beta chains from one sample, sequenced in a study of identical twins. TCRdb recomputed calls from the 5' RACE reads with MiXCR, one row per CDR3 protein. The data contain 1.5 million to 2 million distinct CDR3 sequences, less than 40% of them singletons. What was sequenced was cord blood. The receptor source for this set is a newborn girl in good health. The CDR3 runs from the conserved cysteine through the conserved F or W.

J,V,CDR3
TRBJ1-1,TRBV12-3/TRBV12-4,CASSLRTGRTEAFF
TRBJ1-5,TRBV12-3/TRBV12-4,CASATTPGNQPQHF
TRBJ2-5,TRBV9,CASSVVGGGGALQETQYF
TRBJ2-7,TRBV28,CASSSPGTGPYEQYF
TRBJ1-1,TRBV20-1,CSARDQGQNTEAFF
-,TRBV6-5,CASSTGLGFEQYF
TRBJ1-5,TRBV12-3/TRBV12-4,CASTRQDNQPQHF
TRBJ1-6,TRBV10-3,CAISEQGASYNSPLHF
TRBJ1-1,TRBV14,CASSQEAGFAPGAFF
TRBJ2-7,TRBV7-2,CASSSHTSGSLYEQYF
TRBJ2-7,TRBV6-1,CASSEADGYTGEQYF
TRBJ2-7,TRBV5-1,CASSFLGSGGVYEQYF
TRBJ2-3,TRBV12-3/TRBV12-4,CASTLGTEARDTQYF
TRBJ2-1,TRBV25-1,CASSDTSPDSLIIAYNEQFF
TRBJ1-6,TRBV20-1,CSARDPSSANSPLHF
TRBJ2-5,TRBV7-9,CASSLVAGDGQYF
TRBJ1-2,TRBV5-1,CASSRGQINYGYTF
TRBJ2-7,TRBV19,CASSIGGYSYEQYF
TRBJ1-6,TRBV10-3,CAIRTGTGGYNSPLHF
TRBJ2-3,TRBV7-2,CASSWSGTLLADTQYF
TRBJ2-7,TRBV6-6,CASSYSTSSYEQYF
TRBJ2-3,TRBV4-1,CASSQAVGGGSDTQYF
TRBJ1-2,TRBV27,CASSLSRNYGYTF
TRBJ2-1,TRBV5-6,CASDRLKPDGYNEQFF
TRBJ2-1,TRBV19,CASSSGRAHNEQFF
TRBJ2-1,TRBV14,CASRPSGRASYNEQFF
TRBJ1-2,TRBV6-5,CASSYSSGGTGLYGYTF
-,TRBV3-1,CASSHRSPLAGGPSYNEQYF
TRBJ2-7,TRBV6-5,CASSADRGWEQYF
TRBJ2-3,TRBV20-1,CSAREGTSGRTSTDTQYF
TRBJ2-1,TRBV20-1,CSALRSVGNEQFF
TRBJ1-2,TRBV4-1,CASSQPGETDYGYTF
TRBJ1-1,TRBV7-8,CASRKDRVGTEAFF
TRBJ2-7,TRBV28,CAGSLPHYRTGYEQYF
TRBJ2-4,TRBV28,CASSRSGQTYF
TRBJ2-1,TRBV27,CASSPSGRAPWNEQFF
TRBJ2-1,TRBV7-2,CASSLGGWGYNEQFF